The present entry profiles one TCR beta chain with its context. Its antigen is as yet unknown. This sample was included in a study of graft-versus-host responses after intestinal transplantation. Study findings and constraints: Declines in HvG clones occurring early post-transplant were associated with peak circulating GvH clone levels. Within allografts, high graft-versus-host to host-versus-graft clonal ratios were seen among patients with graft-donor T cell macrochimerism.

Assay used: immunoSEQ multiplex PCR; TCRdb lists only in-frame clones, some missing. This table has some 10,000 clones, about 80% appearing once. The starting material, graft tissue, was processed to release intraepithelial and lamina propria lymphocytes. Germline lookup yields CDR1 MNHEY and CDR2 SMNVEV (reference sequence). The V segment lost 3 bases and the J segment 5 bases; nucleotides outside the gene matches: 4. The CDR3 has 14 residues. The sequence was obtained from a human patient who received an intestinal transplant, so some T cells may come from the graft donor. V gene TRBV27 combines with J gene TRBJ2-7; TRBD2 matches at 10 bases. The specimen comprised ileum tissue, sampled 23 days after intestinal transplant. CDR3 sequence reads: CASSFRLAGDEQYF. DNA for the CDR3: TGTGCCAGCAGTTTTAGACTAGCGGGCGACGAGCAGTACTTC.